This T cell receptor (beta chain) comes out of a study of blood T cell repertoires in COVID-19. Looking at the study overall: The United States, Italy and Spain supplied acute and convalescent COVID-19 samples.

Data came from immunoSEQ multiplex PCR; TCRdb stores just in-frame clones and leaves some out. This sample yields 250,000 to 350,000 clones, of which approximately 90% are seen a single time; roughly 0.8% belongs to the top ten. Germline CDR1 SEHNR, CDR2 FQNEAQ (reference sequence). The junction had 12 bases not matched to a gene; V was cut back by 5 bases and J by 1 base. CDR3 length equals 18 residues. This clonotype was obtained from a man younger than 40 with acute or convalescent COVID-19. The chain uses TRBV7-9 and TRBJ2-2; 8 bases are shared with TRBD1. What was sequenced was peripheral blood. As DNA, the CDR3 is TGTGCCAGCAGCCTTTGGACAGGGCTTGTGGGGAACACCGGGGAGCTGTTTTTT. This translates into CASSLWTGLVGNTGELFF.